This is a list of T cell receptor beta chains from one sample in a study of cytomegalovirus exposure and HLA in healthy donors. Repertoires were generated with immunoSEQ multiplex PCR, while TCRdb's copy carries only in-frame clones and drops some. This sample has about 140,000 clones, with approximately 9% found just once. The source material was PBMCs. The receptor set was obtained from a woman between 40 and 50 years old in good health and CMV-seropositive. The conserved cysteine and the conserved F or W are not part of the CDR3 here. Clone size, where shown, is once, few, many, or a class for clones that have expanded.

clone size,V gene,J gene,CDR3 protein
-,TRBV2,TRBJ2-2,ASSLDRGVGELF
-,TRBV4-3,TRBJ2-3,ASSQDRDRTQY
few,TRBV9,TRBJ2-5,ASSVAAGEETQY
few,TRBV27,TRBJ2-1,ASSPGTGMGNEQF
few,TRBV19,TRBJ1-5,ASRIGFEGAGGNQPQH
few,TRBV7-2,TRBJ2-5,ASSLARDETQY
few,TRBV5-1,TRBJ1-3,ASSLLGAFGNTIY
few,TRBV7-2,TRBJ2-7,ASSLNQVGDRGYEQY
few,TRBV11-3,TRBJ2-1,ASSLEAGPRDEQF
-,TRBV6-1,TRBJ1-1,ASIATKNTEAF
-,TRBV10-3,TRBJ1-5,AISESGGQRNQPQH
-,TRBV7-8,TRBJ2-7,ASSRGLAGPHYEQY
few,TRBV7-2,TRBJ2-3,ASSFTSGFPTDTQY
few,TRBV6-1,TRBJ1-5,ASSPRQGLQPQH
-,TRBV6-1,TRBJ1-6,ASSGQGASDSPLH
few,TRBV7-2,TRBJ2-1,ASSLTGNNEQF
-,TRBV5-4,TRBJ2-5,ASTVRGGQIETQY
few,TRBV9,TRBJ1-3,ASSVEGGEGNTIY
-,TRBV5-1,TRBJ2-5,ASSETPQETQY
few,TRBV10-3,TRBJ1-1,AIGGGQGVFRTEAF
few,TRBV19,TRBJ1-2,ASSMGQVLPTNYGYT
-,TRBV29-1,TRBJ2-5,SVEKFQGGETQY
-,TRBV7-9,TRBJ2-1,ASILSSGGADEQF
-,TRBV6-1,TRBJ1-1,ASSAENFKGAEAF
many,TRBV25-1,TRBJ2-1,ASSDLLRGGPNEQF
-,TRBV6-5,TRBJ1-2,ASSLEGEGAYGYT
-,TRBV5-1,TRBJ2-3,ASRGLDSTDTQY
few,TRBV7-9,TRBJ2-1,ASRDTGSYNEQF
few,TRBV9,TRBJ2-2,ASSRGGITTGELF
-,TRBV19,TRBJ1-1,ASSIDWRGRLNSGEAF
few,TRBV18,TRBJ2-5,ASSPRMGAGETQY
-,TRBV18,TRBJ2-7,ASSPPEQGPYEQY
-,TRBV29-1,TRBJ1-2,SVAPEGGYT
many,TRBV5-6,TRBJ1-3,ASSLTGSSGNTIY
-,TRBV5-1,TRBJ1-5,ASSLDGYSNQPQH
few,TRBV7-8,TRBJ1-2,ASSLPGGGVN
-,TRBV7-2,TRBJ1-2,ASSFGRGSGGSYGYT
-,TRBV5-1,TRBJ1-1,ASSPPAGLNTEAF
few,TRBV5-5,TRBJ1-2,ASSQVGQLNHGYT
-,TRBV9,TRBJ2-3,ASSSRQGIITDTQY
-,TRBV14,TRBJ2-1,ASSQTRGAYNEQF
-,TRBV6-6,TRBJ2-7,ASSYQGRLSGEQY
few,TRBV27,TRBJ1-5,ASSPTVYSNQPQH
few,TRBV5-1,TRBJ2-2,ASSLGSVAGELF
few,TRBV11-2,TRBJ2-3,ASSLGLATDTQY
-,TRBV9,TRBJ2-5,ASSVATGTSGTQY
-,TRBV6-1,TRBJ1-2,ASRHDSYGYT
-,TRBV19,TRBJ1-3,ASWDRGLSGSGNTIY
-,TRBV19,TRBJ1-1,ASKRQGANPEAF
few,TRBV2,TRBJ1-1,ASSGSGGQALNTEAF
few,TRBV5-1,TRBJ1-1,ASSSTTNTEAF
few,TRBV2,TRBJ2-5,ASSARQGATETQY
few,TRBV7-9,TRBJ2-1,ASSFGTSLF
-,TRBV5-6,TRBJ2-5,ASSFVLAGIPETQY
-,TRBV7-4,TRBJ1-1,ASSPGDRAAEAF
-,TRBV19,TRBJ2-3,ASSMERGASTDTQY
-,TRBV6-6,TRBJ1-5,ASGGNQPQH